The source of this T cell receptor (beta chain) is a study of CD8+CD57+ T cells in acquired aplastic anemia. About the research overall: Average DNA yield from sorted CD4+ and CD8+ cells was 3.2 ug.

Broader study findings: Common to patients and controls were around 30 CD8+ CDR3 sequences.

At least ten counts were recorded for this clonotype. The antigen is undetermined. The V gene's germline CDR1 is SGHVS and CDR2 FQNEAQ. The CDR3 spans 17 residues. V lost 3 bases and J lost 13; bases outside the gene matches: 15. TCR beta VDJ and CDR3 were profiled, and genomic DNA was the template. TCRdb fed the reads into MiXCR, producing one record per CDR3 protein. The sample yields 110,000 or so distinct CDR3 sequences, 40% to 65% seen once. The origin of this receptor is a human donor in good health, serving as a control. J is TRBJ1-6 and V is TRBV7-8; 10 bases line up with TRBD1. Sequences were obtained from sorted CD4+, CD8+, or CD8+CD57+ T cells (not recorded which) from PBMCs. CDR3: CASSFTRTGGKNFPLHF. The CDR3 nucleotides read TGTGCCAGCAGCTTCACCCGGACAGGGGGTAAAAATTTTCCCCTCCACTTT.